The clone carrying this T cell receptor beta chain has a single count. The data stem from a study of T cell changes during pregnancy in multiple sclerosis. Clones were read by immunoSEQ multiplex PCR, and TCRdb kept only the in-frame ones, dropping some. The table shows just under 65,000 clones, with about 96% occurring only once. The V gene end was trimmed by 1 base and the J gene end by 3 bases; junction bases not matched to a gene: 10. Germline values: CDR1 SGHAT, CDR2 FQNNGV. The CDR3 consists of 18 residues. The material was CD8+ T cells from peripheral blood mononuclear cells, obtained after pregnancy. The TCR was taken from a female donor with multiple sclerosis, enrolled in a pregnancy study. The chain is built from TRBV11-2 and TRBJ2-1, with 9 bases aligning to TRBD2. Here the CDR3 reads CASSLARGAGGYYNEQFF. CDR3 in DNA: TGTGCCAGCAGCTTAGCCCGAGGAGCGGGAGGTTACTACAATGAGCAGTTCTTC.